The rows below give T cell receptor beta chains drawn from one sample of a study of shared clonotypes between healthy human individuals. Some clones are missing from TCRdb's copy, which holds only in-frame ones; the method was immunoSEQ multiplex PCR. The table lists some 2.1 million clones, around 93% of them singletons. Source material: naive CD8+ T cells from PBMCs. These receptors were collected from a man between 18 and 29 years old in good health. Some clones in this sample may be carry-over from other donors' samples. Both conserved end residues are part of each CDR3. A D gene is named only where the DNA matches it firmly. Clone size is stated in some rows and not others, as once, few, many or a class when expanded.

>-|-|TRBJ2-7|TRBV5-4
CASSLSRGDYEQYF
TGTGCCAGCAGCTTGTCACGGGGCGATTACGAGCAGTACTTC
>TRBD1|-|TRBJ1-1|TRBV11-2
CASSSRDRAVAFF
TGTGCCAGCAGCTCCCGGGACAGGGCGGTAGCTTTCTTT
>-|-|TRBJ1-5|TRBV6-6
CASGDSSNQPQHF
TGTGCCAGCGGTGACAGCTCCAATCAGCCCCAGCATTTT
>-|once|TRBJ2-7|TRBV9
CASSTSEDRAYEQYF
TGTGCCAGCAGCACTAGCGAGGACAGGGCCTACGAGCAGTACTTC
>-|-|TRBJ1-1|TRBV7-2
CASSDGGTTEAFF
TGTGCCAGCAGCGACGGTGGGACCACTGAAGCTTTCTTT
>TRBD1|-|TRBJ1-2|TRBV27
CASSLFKPGTVYGYTF
TGTGCCAGCAGTTTATTTAAGCCCGGGACAGTCTATGGCTACACCTTC
>-|-|TRBJ1-2|TRBV11-2
CASSLDPVQNYGYTF
TGTGCCAGCAGCTTAGATCCCGTCCAAAACTATGGCTACACCTTC
>-|-|TRBJ2-5|TRBV11-1
CASSLNRAETQYF
TGTGCCAGCAGCTTAAACCGGGCGGAGACCCAGTACTTC
>-|once|TRBJ2-5|TRBV28
CASSLPYGPPEGETQYF
TGTGCCAGCTCCCTCCCATACGGCCCACCAGAAGGGGAGACCCAGTACTTC
>-|-|TRBJ1-3|TRBV18
CASSEGKGNTIYF
TGTGCCAGCTCAGAAGGGAAGGGAAACACCATATATTTT
>-|-|TRBJ1-2|TRBV25-1
CASKGTNYGYTF
TGTGCCAGCAAGGGTACTAACTATGGCTACACCTTC
>TRBD1|once|TRBJ2-7|TRBV28
CASSLLAGQAYEQYF
TGTGCCAGCAGTTTATTGGCGGGACAGGCCTACGAGCAGTACTTC
>-|-|TRBJ2-7|TRBV7-6
CASSSGGLEEQYF
TGTGCCAGCAGCTCAGGAGGGTTGGAAGAGCAGTACTTC
>-|-|TRBJ2-7|TRBV29-1
CSVRDRGEQYF
TGCAGCGTCCGGGACCGGGGGGAGCAGTACTTC
>-|-|TRBJ2-1|TRBV9
CASSGWTSSSYNEQFF
TGTGCCAGCAGCGGCTGGACAAGCAGCTCCTACAATGAGCAGTTCTTC
>-|-|TRBJ2-7|TRBV13
CASSPRGTYEQYF
TGTGCCAGCAGCCCCCGGGGAACCTACGAGCAGTACTTC
>-|-|TRBJ1-1|TRBV11-2
CASSLDGDTEAFF
TGTGCCAGCAGCCTGGACGGGGACACTGAAGCTTTCTTT
>TRBD1|-|TRBJ2-6|TRBV29-1
CSCIDRAADSGANVLTF
TGCAGTTGCATAGACAGGGCCGCTGACTCTGGGGCCAACGTCCTGACTTTC
>TRBD1|-|TRBJ1-1|TRBV18
CASSPGTGGTEAFF
TGTGCCAGCTCACCCGGAACAGGGGGCACTGAAGCTTTCTTT
>-|-|TRBJ1-2|TRBV21-1
CASSNSSSGTGGLVYGYTF
TGTGCCAGCAGCAACTCCTCTTCCGGGACAGGGGGCCTAGTCTATGGCTACACCTTC
>TRBD2|-|TRBJ2-4|TRBV2
CASLAGENIQYF
TGTGCCAGCCTAGCGGGGGAAAACATTCAGTACTTC
>-|few|TRBJ1-4|TRBV5-1
CASSFRQATANEKLFF
TGCGCCAGCAGCTTTAGGCAGGCTACGGCTAATGAAAAACTGTTTTTT
>TRBD1|-|TRBJ2-2|TRBV27
CASSLLDRVNTGELFF
TGTGCCAGCAGTTTACTGGACAGGGTAAACACCGGGGAGCTGTTTTTT
>-|-|TRBJ2-3|TRBV7-8
CASSLVGVGGTDTQYF
TGTGCCAGCAGCTTAGTGGGGGTAGGGGGCACAGATACGCAGTATTTT
>TRBD1|-|TRBJ1-2|TRBV6-1
CASSEASGTGGYGYTF
TGTGCCAGCAGTGAAGCCTCCGGGACAGGGGGGTATGGCTACACCTTC
>-|-|TRBJ1-1|TRBV10-2
CASRVGRGFTEAFF
TGCGCCAGCCGCGTAGGGAGGGGCTTCACTGAAGCTTTCTTT
>-|-|TRBJ2-7|TRBV7-6
CASSLGTAEQYF
TGTGCCAGCAGCTTAGGGACAGCTGAGCAGTACTTC
>-|-|TRBJ2-3|TRBV5-4
CASSHERGTDTQYF
TGTGCCAGCAGCCATGAACGGGGGACAGATACGCAGTATTTT
>-|-|TRBJ2-3|TRBV9
CASSVPDGRQYF
TGTGCCAGCAGCGTACCCGACGGTAGGCAGTATTTT
>-|-|TRBJ1-5|TRBV19
CASSLVAGEYSNQPQHF
TGTGCCAGTAGTTTAGTGGCAGGAGAGTATAGCAATCAGCCCCAGCATTTT
>-|many|TRBJ1-2|TRBV19
CASSPREVGYGYTF
TGTGCCAGTAGTCCCCGCGAGGTCGGGTATGGCTACACCTTC
>-|-|TRBJ2-6|TRBV5-1
CASSLGRASGANVLTF
TGCGCCAGCAGCTTAGGCAGGGCCTCTGGGGCCAACGTCCTGACTTTC
>-|-|TRBJ1-5|TRBV19
CASSNTNQPQHF
TGTGCCAGTAGTAATACTAATCAGCCCCAGCATTTT
>-|-|TRBJ2-7|TRBV11-2
CASSLGRTGEQYF
TGTGCCAGCAGCTTAGGCCGAACGGGTGAGCAGTACTTC
>-|-|TRBJ2-5|TRBV7-8
CASANLVLAPQETQYF
TGTGCCAGCGCCAATCTCGTTTTGGCCCCACAAGAGACCCAGTACTTC
>-|-|TRBJ1-1|TRBV27
CASSLSAGYFMNTEAFF
TGTGCCAGCAGTTTATCCGCAGGGTACTTCATGAACACTGAAGCTTTCTTT
>TRBD1|few|TRBJ2-2|TRBV13
CASSGQGDTGELFF
TGTGCCAGCAGCGGACAGGGGGACACCGGGGAGCTGTTTTTT
>TRBD1|-|TRBJ2-7|TRBV5-4
CASRLDRGQSEQYF
TGTGCCAGCAGATTGGACAGGGGTCAGAGCGAGCAGTACTTC
>TRBD1|-|TRBJ2-7|TRBV7-2
CASSDIGTVYEQYF
TGTGCCAGCAGCGATATAGGGACAGTGTACGAGCAGTACTTC
>-|few|TRBJ1-2|TRBV7-9
CASSPLWENYGYTF
TGTGCCAGCAGCCCCCTTTGGGAGAACTATGGCTACACCTTC